The text below deals with one T cell receptor beta chain. Antigen unknown. This entry comes from a study of shared clonotypes between healthy human individuals. Study-level information: Plates per donor: three CD4 naive, three CD4 memory, two CD8 naive, one CD8 memory. Study-wide results and caveats: Clonotypes shared by all four donors outscored non-shared clonotypes in generation probability.

Germline CDR1 reads KGHSH; CDR2 reads LQKENI. The CDR3 is made up of 16 amino acids. The V gene lost 4 bases and the J gene lost 0 bases, with 13 bases spanning the gap. The data were produced by immunoSEQ multiplex PCR, yet TCRdb's version contains in-frame clones alone and is incomplete. Of more than 2 million clones in the sample, roughly 96% are singletons; the top ten hold about 0.13%. The V gene is TRBV18, the J gene TRBJ1-5, with D unclear. The material sequenced was naive CD4+ T cells sorted from blood. The subset denotes: CD45RA+ positively selected. The source is a man aged 18-30 years in good health. CDR3 protein: CASSQSGRNSNQPQHF. CDR3 DNA sequence: TGTGCCAGCTCACAAAGTGGACGCAATAGCAATCAGCCCCAGCATTTT.